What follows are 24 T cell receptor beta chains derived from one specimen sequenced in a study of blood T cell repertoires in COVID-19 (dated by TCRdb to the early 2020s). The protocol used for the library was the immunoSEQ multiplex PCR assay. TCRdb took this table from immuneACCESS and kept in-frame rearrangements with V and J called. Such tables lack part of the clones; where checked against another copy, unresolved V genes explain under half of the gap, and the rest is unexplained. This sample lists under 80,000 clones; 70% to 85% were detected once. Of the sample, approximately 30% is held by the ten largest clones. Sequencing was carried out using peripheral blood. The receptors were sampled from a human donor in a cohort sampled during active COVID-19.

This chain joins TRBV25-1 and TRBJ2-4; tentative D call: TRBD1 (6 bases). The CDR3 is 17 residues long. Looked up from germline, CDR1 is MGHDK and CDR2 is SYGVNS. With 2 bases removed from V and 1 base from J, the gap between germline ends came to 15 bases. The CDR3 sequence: CASSEVSGAGAKNIQYF. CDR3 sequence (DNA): TGTGCCAGCAGTGAAGTTTCAGGGGCTGGGGCCAAAAACATTCAGTACTTC.

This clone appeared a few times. CDR3 in amino acids: CASRGTGDGNTIYF. CDR3 DNA: TGTGCCAGCAGAGGGACAGGGGATGGAAACACCATATATTTT. The chain uses TRBV7-2 and TRBJ1-3, with 10 nucleotides matching TRBD1. This CDR3 has 14 amino acids. The junction had 2 bases not matched to a gene; V was cut back by 6 bases and J by 3 bases. CDR1 is SGHTA and CDR2 is FQGNSA in the germline V gene.

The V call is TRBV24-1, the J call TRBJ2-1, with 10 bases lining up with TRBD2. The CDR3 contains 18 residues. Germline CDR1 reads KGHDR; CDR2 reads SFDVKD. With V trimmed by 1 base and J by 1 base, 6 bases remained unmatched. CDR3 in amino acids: CATSDFTSGRGSYNEQFF. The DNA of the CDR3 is TGTGCCACCAGTGATTTCACCAGCGGGAGGGGGTCCTACAATGAGCAGTTCTTC.

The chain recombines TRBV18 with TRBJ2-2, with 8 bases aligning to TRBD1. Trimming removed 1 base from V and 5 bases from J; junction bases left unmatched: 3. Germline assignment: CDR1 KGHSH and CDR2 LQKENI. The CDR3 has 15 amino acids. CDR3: CASSPRTGLTGELFF. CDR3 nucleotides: TGTGCCAGCTCACCACGGACAGGGCTTACCGGGGAGCTGTTTTTT.

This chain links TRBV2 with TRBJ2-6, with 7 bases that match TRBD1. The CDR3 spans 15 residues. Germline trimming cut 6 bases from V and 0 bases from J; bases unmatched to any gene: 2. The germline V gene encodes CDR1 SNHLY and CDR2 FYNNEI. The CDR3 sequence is CASRGTASGANVLTF. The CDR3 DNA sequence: TGTGCCAGCAGGGGGACAGCCTCTGGGGCCAACGTCCTGACTTTC.

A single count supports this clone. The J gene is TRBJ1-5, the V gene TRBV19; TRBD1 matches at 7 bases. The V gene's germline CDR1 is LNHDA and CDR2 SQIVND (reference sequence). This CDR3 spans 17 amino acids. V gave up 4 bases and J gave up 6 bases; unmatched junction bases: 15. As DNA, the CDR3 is TGTGCCAGTAGTAGCGGGACAGCCACAACTACGGGTCAGCCCCAGCATTTT. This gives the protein CASSSGTATTTGQPQHF.

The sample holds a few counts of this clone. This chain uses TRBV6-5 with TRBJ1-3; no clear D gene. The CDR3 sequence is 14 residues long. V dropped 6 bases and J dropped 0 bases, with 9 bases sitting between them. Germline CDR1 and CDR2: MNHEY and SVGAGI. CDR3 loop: CASRGGSSGNTIYF. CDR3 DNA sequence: TGTGCCAGCAGGGGAGGTAGCTCTGGAAACACCATATATTTT.

DNA of the CDR3: TGTGCCAGTAGTAACCGGCGGGGAAATCAGCCCCAGCATTTT. It is translated as CASSNRRGNQPQHF. V gene TRBV19 combines with J gene TRBJ1-5; D remains ambiguous. Germline-derived CDR1 and CDR2 are LNHDA and SQIVND (reference sequence). Deletions cut 4 bases from V and 4 bases from J, with 11 bases between. The CDR3 is 14 amino acids.

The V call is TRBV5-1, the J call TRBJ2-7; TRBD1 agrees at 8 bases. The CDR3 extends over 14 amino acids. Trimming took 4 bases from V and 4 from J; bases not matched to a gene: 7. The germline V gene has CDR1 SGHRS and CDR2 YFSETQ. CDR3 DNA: TGCGCCAGCAGCGGACATACAGGGGGTTACGAGCAGTACTTC. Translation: CASSGHTGGYEQYF.

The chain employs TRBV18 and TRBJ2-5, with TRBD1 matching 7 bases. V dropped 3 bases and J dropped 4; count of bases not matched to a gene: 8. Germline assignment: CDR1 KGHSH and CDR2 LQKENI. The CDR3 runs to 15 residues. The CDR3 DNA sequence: TGTGCCAGCTCACCGGCCGGGACAGTTTTAGAGACCCAGTACTTC. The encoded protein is CASSPAGTVLETQYF.

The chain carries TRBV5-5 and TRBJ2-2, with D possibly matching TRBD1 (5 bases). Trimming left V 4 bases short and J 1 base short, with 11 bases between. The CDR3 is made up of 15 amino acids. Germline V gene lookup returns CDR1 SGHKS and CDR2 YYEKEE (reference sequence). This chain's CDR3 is CASSIITGNTGELFF. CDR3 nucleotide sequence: TGTGCCAGCAGCATTATAACAGGGAACACCGGGGAGCTGTTTTTT.

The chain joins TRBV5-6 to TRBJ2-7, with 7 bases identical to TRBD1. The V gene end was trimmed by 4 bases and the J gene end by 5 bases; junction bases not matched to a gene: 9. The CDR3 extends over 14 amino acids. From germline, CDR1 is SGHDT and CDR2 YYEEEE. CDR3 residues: CASSDLTGPHEQYF. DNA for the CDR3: TGTGCCAGCAGCGACCTGACAGGGCCCCACGAGCAGTACTTC.

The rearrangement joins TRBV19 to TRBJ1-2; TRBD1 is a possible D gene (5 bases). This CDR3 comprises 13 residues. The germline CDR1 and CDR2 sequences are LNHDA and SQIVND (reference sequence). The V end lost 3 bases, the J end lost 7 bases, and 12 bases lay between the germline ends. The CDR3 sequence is CASSIARVAGYTF. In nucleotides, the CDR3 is TGTGCCAGTAGTATTGCCAGGGTGGCTGGCTACACCTTC.

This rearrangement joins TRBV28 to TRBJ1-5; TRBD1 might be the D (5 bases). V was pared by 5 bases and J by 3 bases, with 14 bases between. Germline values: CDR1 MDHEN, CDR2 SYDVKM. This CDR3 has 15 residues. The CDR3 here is CASSGRRGFNQPQHF. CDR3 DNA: TGTGCCAGCAGTGGTCGGCGGGGCTTCAATCAGCCCCAGCATTTT.

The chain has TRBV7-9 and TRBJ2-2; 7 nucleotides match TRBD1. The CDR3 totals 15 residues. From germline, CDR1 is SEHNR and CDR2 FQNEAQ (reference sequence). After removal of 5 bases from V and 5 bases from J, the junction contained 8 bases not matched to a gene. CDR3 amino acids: CASSIPGQITGELFF. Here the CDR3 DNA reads TGTGCCAGCAGCATACCGGGACAGATAACCGGGGAGCTGTTTTTT.

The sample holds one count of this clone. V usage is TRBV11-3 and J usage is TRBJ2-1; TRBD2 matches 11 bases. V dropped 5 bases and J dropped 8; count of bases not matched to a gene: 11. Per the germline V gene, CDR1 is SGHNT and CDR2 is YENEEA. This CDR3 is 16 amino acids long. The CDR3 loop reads CASSRRLAGFVYEQFF. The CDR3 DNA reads TGTGCCAGCAGCCGTCGACTAGCGGGATTCGTCTATGAGCAGTTCTTC. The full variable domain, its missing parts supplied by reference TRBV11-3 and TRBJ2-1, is EAGVVQSPRYKIIEKKQPVAFWCNPISGHNTLYWYLQNLGQGPELLIRYENEEAVDDSQLPKDRFSAERLKGVDSTLKIQPAELGDSAVYLCASSRRLAGFVYEQFFGPGTRLTVL.

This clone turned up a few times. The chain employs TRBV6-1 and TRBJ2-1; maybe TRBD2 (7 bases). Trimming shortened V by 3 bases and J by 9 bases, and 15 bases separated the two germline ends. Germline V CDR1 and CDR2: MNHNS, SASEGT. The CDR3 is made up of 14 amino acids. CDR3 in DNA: TGTGCCAGCAGTGACGGGGGGCGCGTTATTGAGCAGTTCTTC. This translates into CASSDGGRVIEQFF.

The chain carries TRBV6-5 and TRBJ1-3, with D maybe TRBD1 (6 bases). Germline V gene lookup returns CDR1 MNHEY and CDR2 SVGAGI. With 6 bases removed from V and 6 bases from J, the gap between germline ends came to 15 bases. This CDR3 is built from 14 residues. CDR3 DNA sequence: TGTGCCAGCAGCGGACAGCCTTTAACAAACACCATATATTTT. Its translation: CASSGQPLTNTIYF.

CDR3 protein: CASSLRAEEKLFF. DNA for the CDR3: TGTGCCAGCAGCTTAAGAGCTGAAGAAAAACTGTTTTTT. V is TRBV7-9 and J is TRBJ1-4, with D hard to call. The length of the CDR3 is 13 residues. Trimming shortened V by 2 bases and J by 8 bases, and 9 bases separated the two germline ends. Germline lookup yields CDR1 SEHNR and CDR2 FQNEAQ (reference sequence).

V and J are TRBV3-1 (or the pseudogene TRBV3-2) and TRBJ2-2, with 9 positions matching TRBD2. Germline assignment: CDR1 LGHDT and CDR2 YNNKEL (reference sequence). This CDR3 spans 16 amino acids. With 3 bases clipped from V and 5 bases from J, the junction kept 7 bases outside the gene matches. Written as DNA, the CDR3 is TGTGCCAGCAGCCATTTAGCGGGAGTCGGGACCGGGGAGCTGTTTTTT. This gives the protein CASSHLAGVGTGELFF.

CDR3 nucleotide sequence: TGTGCCACCAGCAGAGATGGCAGGGGGCTTGGCTACACCTTC. Its translation: CATSRDGRGLGYTF. The chain uses TRBV15 and TRBJ1-2; 8 bases map to TRBD1. The germline V gene has CDR1 LNHNV and CDR2 YYDKDF (reference sequence). V lost 0 bases to trimming and J lost 7 bases; unmatched junction nucleotides: 4. CDR3 length: 14 residues.

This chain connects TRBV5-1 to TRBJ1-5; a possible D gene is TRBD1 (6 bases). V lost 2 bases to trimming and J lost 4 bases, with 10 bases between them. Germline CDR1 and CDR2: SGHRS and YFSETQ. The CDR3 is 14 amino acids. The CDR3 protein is CASSLTGMNQPQHF. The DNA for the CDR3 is TGCGCCAGCAGCTTAACAGGGATGAATCAGCCCCAGCATTTT.

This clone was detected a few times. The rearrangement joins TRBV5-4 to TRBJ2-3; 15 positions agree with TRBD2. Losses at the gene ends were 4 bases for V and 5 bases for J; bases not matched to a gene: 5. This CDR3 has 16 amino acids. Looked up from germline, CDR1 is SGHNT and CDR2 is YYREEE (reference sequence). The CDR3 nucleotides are TGTGCCAGCAGCGCTGGACTAGCGGGAGGGCAAGATACGCAGTATTTT. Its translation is CASSAGLAGGQDTQYF.

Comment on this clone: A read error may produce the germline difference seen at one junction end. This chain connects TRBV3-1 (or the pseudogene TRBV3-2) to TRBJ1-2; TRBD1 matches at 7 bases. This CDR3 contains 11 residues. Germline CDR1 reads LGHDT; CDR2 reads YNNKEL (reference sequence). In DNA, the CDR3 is TGTGCCAGCAGCCATCTGACAGGGTGGTCCTTC. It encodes CASSHLTGWSF.